Listed below are T cell receptor beta chains from one sample, sequenced in a study of T cell responses to AZD1222 COVID-19 vaccine. Data came from immunoSEQ multiplex PCR; TCRdb stores just in-frame clones and leaves some out. The profile shows some 130,000 clones, around 84% of them singletons. The material sequenced was peripheral blood, taken on day 0 of AZD1222 vaccination. The receptors here all came from an adult in good health. The CDR3 runs from the conserved cysteine through the conserved F or W. The order of the fields is J gene, clone size, D gene, V gene, CDR3 protein, CDR3 DNA. A D gene is named only where the DNA matches it firmly. Expanded clones are given a class, and other clones once, few, many or no size at all.

TRBJ2-5	-	-	TRBV5-1	CASSLARQGETQYF	TGCGCCAGCAGCTTGGCCCGGCAGGGGGAGACCCAGTACTTC
TRBJ2-5	once	TRBD2	TRBV5-1	CASSGGTSAETQYF	TGCGCCAGCAGCGGCGGGACTAGCGCGGAGACCCAGTACTTC
TRBJ1-5	-	TRBD1	TRBV19	CASSIEGALNQPQHF	TGTGCCAGTAGTATTGAGGGGGCCCTCAATCAGCCCCAGCATTTT
TRBJ2-3	-	-	TRBV7-9	CASSSLLERVSTDTQYF	TGTGCCAGCAGCTCGCTTCTCGAGCGGGTGAGCACAGATACGCAGTATTTT
TRBJ1-1	-	-	TRBV4-2	CASSLTSHMNTEAFF	TGTGCCAGCAGCCTCACGAGTCACATGAACACTGAAGCTTTCTTT
TRBJ1-2	-	TRBD1	TRBV18	CASSSTGGGDYGYTF	TGTGCCAGCTCATCCACAGGGGGCGGCGACTATGGCTACACCTTC
TRBJ2-1	-	-	TRBV12-5	CASSWGAYNEQFF	TGTGCTAGTAGTTGGGGGGCCTACAATGAGCAGTTCTTC
TRBJ1-1	once	-	TRBV2	CAPEGRAEAFF	TGTGCCCCGGAGGGGAGGGCTGAAGCTTTCTTT
TRBJ1-1	-	TRBD1	TRBV7-2	CASSPTGQGRDEAFF	TGTGCCAGCAGCCCCACGGGACAGGGAAGGGATGAAGCTTTCTTT
TRBJ2-4	-	-	TRBV5-1	CASSSVLAKNIQYF	TGCGCCAGCAGCTCCGTCTTAGCCAAAAACATTCAGTACTTC
TRBJ2-7	-	-	TRBV9	CASSVDGGYEQYF	TGTGCCAGCAGCGTAGATGGGGGCTACGAGCAGTACTTC
TRBJ2-7	-	-	TRBV6-2/TRBV6-3	CASSYAGKYYEQYF	TGTGCCAGCAGTTATGCGGGCAAATATTACGAGCAGTACTTC
TRBJ2-7	-	-	TRBV7-9	CASSLGPQLVRYEQYF	TGTGCCAGCAGCTTGGGGCCGCAACTAGTAAGGTACGAGCAGTACTTC
TRBJ1-1	-	-	TRBV4-3	CASSSRVHTEAFF	TGCGCCAGCAGTTCCAGGGTTCACACTGAAGCTTTCTTT
TRBJ2-2	-	-	TRBV4-3	CASSQGQGGTGELFF	TGCGCCAGCAGCCAAGGACAGGGAGGAACCGGGGAGCTGTTTTTT
TRBJ1-1	-	TRBD1	TRBV11-2	CASSFGGQGDTEAFF	TGTGCCAGCAGCTTCGGGGGACAGGGTGACACTGAAGCTTTCTTT
TRBJ2-6	-	-	TRBV7-2	CASSSNFGSGANVLTF	TGTGCCAGCAGCTCTAATTTTGGCTCTGGGGCCAACGTCCTGACTTTC
TRBJ1-5	-	-	TRBV12-3/TRBV12-4	CASSLSEGRRHF	TGTGCCAGCAGTTTAAGTGAGGGTCGGAGGCATTTT
TRBJ1-1	-	TRBD1	TRBV5-5	CASTPGTVNTEAFF	TGTGCCAGCACCCCCGGGACAGTGAACACTGAAGCTTTCTTT
TRBJ1-4	-	-	TRBV3-1/TRBV3-2	CASSQVQGGEKLFF	TGTGCCAGCAGCCAGGTCCAGGGCGGTGAAAAACTGTTTTTT
TRBJ1-3	few	-	TRBV10-2	CASWDTASTGNTIYF	TGCGCCAGCTGGGACACAGCCTCTACTGGAAACACCATATATTTT
TRBJ2-7	-	-	TRBV6-5	CASTRGGRSYEQYF	TGTGCCAGCACCCGTGGGGGGAGATCCTACGAGCAGTACTTC
TRBJ2-3	once	TRBD1	TRBV5-1	CASSLEATGKADTQYF	TGCGCCAGCAGCTTGGAAGCGACAGGGAAGGCAGATACGCAGTATTTT
TRBJ1-3	-	-	TRBV10-3	CAISDGNTIYF	TGTGCCATCAGTGACGGAAACACCATATATTTT
TRBJ1-1	once	TRBD1	TRBV15	CATSRRQGNTEAFF	TGTGCCACCAGCAGGCGACAGGGGAACACTGAAGCTTTCTTT
TRBJ1-6	-	-	TRBV5-1	CASSAGNTGWNSPLHF	TGCGCCAGCAGCGCAGGGAATACAGGGTGGAATTCACCCCTCCACTTT
TRBJ2-3	-	-	TRBV15	CATSGSLAGDTQYF	TGTGCCACCAGCGGATCACTAGCAGGGGATACGCAGTATTTT
TRBJ2-3	-	-	TRBV6-6	CASSTRGLGTDTQYF	TGTGCCAGCAGTACGAGGGGGTTAGGCACAGATACGCAGTATTTT
TRBJ1-3	-	-	TRBV6-1	CASSESGLAGNTIYF	TGTGCCAGCAGTGAAAGTGGGTTAGCTGGAAACACCATATATTTT
TRBJ1-5	-	TRBD1	TRBV2	CASSDRGLGQPQHF	TGTGCCAGCAGTGACAGGGGGCTGGGGCAGCCCCAGCATTTT
TRBJ2-7	few	-	TRBV18	CASSMGDYEQYF	TGTGCCAGCTCGATGGGGGACTACGAGCAGTACTTC
TRBJ1-2	-	-	TRBV5-1	CASSLENVRGQLGYTF	TGCGCCAGCAGCTTGGAGAACGTTCGTGGGCAGTTGGGCTACACCTTC
TRBJ2-2	-	-	TRBV6-5	CASSYGETRSELFF	TGTGCCAGCAGTTACGGGGAAACTCGTTCGGAGCTGTTTTTT
TRBJ1-3	-	-	TRBV21-1	CASSSSDRNGNTIYF	TGTGCCAGCAGCTCCTCGGACAGGAATGGAAACACCATATATTTT
TRBJ1-6	-	TRBD1	TRBV5-4	CASSKMQTGNSSPLHF	TGTGCCAGCAGCAAAATGCAGACAGGGAATAGTTCACCCCTCCACTTT
TRBJ1-6	few	TRBD1	TRBV5-6	CASSYPGTGGYSPLHF	TGTGCCAGCAGCTACCCCGGGACAGGGGGCTATTCACCCCTCCACTTT
TRBJ2-3	-	-	TRBV19	CASRHTGPPPDTQYF	TGTGCCAGTAGGCATACCGGCCCTCCACCAGATACGCAGTATTTT
TRBJ1-3	-	-	TRBV9	CASSVGPSSSGNTIYF	TGTGCCAGCAGCGTAGGTCCCTCGAGCTCTGGAAACACCATATATTTT
TRBJ1-1	-	-	TRBV27	CASRPDRRMNTEAFF	TGTGCCAGCAGACCTGACAGGAGAATGAACACTGAAGCTTTCTTT
TRBJ2-7	-	TRBD2	TRBV6-2/TRBV6-3	CASSYPPGSAGGLYEQYF	TGTGCCAGCAGTTACCCCCCAGGTTCCGCGGGGGGGCTTTACGAGCAGTACTTC
TRBJ2-1	-	-	TRBV11-3	CASSPAQGFDEQFF	TGTGCCAGCAGCCCCGCCCAGGGGTTCGATGAGCAGTTCTTC
TRBJ2-2	-	-	TRBV28	CASSAPGGELFF	TGTGCCAGCAGTGCTCCGGGCGGGGAGCTGTTTTTT
TRBJ2-7	-	-	TRBV7-9	CASSSRDVNYEQYF	TGTGCCAGCAGCTCCCGGGACGTCAACTACGAGCAGTACTTC
TRBJ2-1	-	-	TRBV7-3	CASSGGPDNEQFF	TGTGCCAGCAGCGGGGGGCCCGACAATGAGCAGTTCTTC
TRBJ2-4	-	-	TRBV6-2/TRBV6-3	CASSQSTTLKNIQYF	TGTGCCAGCAGTCAATCGACTACTCTTAAAAACATTCAGTACTTC
TRBJ1-1	-	-	TRBV11-3	CASSLGGLNTEAFF	TGTGCCAGCAGCTTGGGCGGCCTGAACACTGAAGCTTTCTTT
TRBJ2-5	once	TRBD2	TRBV28	CASSLTGTGRGETQYF	TGTGCCAGCAGTTTAACCGGGACGGGGAGGGGAGAGACCCAGTACTTC
TRBJ1-4	-	-	TRBV18	CASSPLGPTNEKLFF	TGTGCCAGCTCACCACTTGGGCCAACTAATGAAAAACTGTTTTTT
TRBJ1-5	-	TRBD1	TRBV18	CASSPRGTGDEPQHF	TGTGCCAGCTCACCACGGGGGACAGGGGATGAGCCCCAGCATTTT
TRBJ2-4	-	-	TRBV29-1	CSVEYRDIQYF	TGCAGCGTTGAATACAGGGACATTCAGTACTTC
TRBJ1-3	-	-	TRBV7-8	CASSLQGKGGNTIYF	TGTGCCAGCAGCTTACAGGGGAAGGGTGGAAACACCATATATTTT
TRBJ2-7	-	-	TRBV7-2	CASSSGRSLLYEQYF	TGTGCCAGCAGCTCCGGGCGAAGTTTACTCTACGAGCAGTACTTC
TRBJ1-2	-	-	TRBV19	CASSILRFYGYTF	TGTGCCAGTAGTATATTGCGGTTCTATGGCTACACCTTC
TRBJ2-2	-	-	TRBV4-1	CASSQDDRQGTGELFF	TGCGCCAGCAGCCAAGATGACAGGCAGGGCACCGGGGAGCTGTTTTTT
TRBJ1-2	-	-	TRBV19	CASTQGRTGWAYGYTF	TGTGCCAGTACCCAAGGGAGGACGGGATGGGCCTATGGCTACACCTTC
TRBJ2-2	-	TRBD1	TRBV18	CASSEQGTGELFF	TGTGCCAGCTCGGAACAGGGGACCGGGGAGCTGTTTTTT
TRBJ2-2	-	-	TRBV5-4	CASSSGRDGELFF	TGTGCCAGCAGCTCGGGACGAGACGGGGAGCTGTTTTTT
TRBJ2-3	once	-	TRBV19	CASKTGARTDTQYF	TGTGCCTCCAAGACGGGGGCTCGCACAGATACGCAGTATTTT